Each of the 11 T cell receptor beta chains below was sequenced from the same sample in a study of beta chain features in type 1 diabetes. Every isolated RNA sample was fully reverse transcribed, so sequencing captured expressed TCRB transcripts. Some clones are missing from TCRdb's copy, which holds only in-frame ones; the method was immunoSEQ multiplex PCR. The profile shows fewer than 200,000 clones, about 13% of them singletons. The specimen sequenced was central memory CD4+ T cells from blood. These receptor sequences come from a woman between 18 and 29 years old in good health.

The J gene is TRBJ2-1, the V gene TRBV28; possibly TRBD2 for D (6 bases). V lost 3 bases and J lost 6, with 12 bases in between. Per the germline V gene, CDR1 is MDHEN and CDR2 is SYDVKM. This CDR3 is built from 14 residues. CDR3 bases: TGTGCCAGCAGTTTCGGGGGACGGTCCAATGAGCAGTTCTTC. This gives the protein CASSFGGRSNEQFF.

This clone was picked up many times. This chain links TRBV6-6 with TRBJ2-1; D is unresolved. Trimming took 2 bases from V and 7 from J, leaving 12 bases between them. CDR1 MNHNY and CDR2 SVGAGI come from the germline V gene (reference sequence). The CDR3 is 14 amino acids. CDR3 sequence: CASSYHASGNEQFF. The CDR3 nucleotides are TGTGCCAGCAGTTACCACGCTAGTGGGAATGAGCAGTTCTTC.

This clone was seen a few times. This sequence joins TRBV4-1 and TRBJ1-1; D unclear. V dropped 0 bases and J dropped 4 bases, with 6 bases sitting between them. Germline values: CDR1 MGHRA, CDR2 YSYEKL. This CDR3 region has 13 residues. CDR3: CASSQDRLTEAFF. CDR3 coding DNA: TGCGCCAGCAGCCAAGATCGACTCACTGAAGCTTTCTTT.

This sequence joins TRBV4-3 and TRBJ2-7; 8 positions match TRBD1. Germline loops: CDR1 LGHNA, CDR2 YSLEER. The CDR3 has 15 amino acids. V lost 4 bases, J lost 5 bases, and 10 bases stayed unmatched. The CDR3 bases are TGCGCCAGCAGCCCTTCCCGGGACAGGACCCACGAGCAGTACTTC. This codes for CASSPSRDRTHEQYF.

The chain is built from TRBV6-6 and TRBJ2-7, with 7 bases lining up with TRBD1. Germline V gives CDR1 MNHNY, CDR2 SVGAGI (reference sequence). This CDR3 has 15 amino acids. The V gene end was trimmed by 6 bases and the J gene end by 0 bases; junction bases not matched to a gene: 8. In nucleotides, the CDR3 is TGTGCCAGCAGACCTTCGACAGGGAGCTCCTACGAGCAGTACTTC. Its protein product is CASRPSTGSSYEQYF.

The chain joins TRBV28 to TRBJ2-5; D unresolved. Germline V gene lookup returns CDR1 MDHEN and CDR2 SYDVKM. CDR3 length: 13 residues. V gave up 2 bases and J gave up 6 bases, with 10 bases separating them. The CDR3 region is CASSLEAIKTQYF. DNA of the CDR3: TGTGCCAGCAGTTTAGAGGCTATTAAGACCCAGTACTTC.

J is TRBJ2-7 and V is TRBV2; 11 positions agree with TRBD2. Trimming took 7 bases from V and 3 from J; bases not matched to a gene: 11. Germline V gene sequence: CDR1 SNHLY, CDR2 FYNNEI. CDR3 size: 16 residues. The CDR3 nucleotides read TGTGCCAGCATCGAAGGGCTAGCGGGAGGTCGCTACGAGCAGTACTTC. This encodes CASIEGLAGGRYEQYF.

This clone has more than one count but fewer than ten. The chain combines TRBV11-3 with TRBJ2-5, with a weak D call TRBD2 (6 bases). Germline CDR1 is SGHNT and CDR2 is YENEEA. V gave up 0 bases and J gave up 5 bases, with 13 bases separating them. The CDR3 has 15 amino acids. CDR3 coding DNA: TGTGCCAGCAGCTTAGAGGCGGGGTCCGGGGAGACCCAGTACTTC. It is translated as CASSLEAGSGETQYF.

This clone was recorded a few times. The chain links TRBV6-1 to TRBJ1-2, with D perhaps matching TRBD1 (6 bases). CDR3 length: 14 residues. Trimming removed 1 base at V and 4 bases at J, with 10 bases between. In germline, CDR1 is MNHNS, CDR2 SASEGT. The CDR3 DNA is TGTGCCAGCAGTGAAGTGGGGGCCGGCTATGGCTACACCTTC. Translation: CASSEVGAGYGYTF.

There are a few counts of this clone. The chain recombines TRBV5-1 with TRBJ2-7; the match to TRBD2 covers 8 bases. There are 15 residues in the CDR3. The V gene end was trimmed by 4 bases and the J gene end by 2 bases; junction bases not matched to a gene: 8. Germline lookup yields CDR1 SGHRS and CDR2 YFSETQ. CDR3 sequence (DNA): TGCGCCAGCAGCGAGCTAGCGGGCGGTACCTACGAGCAGTACTTC. This sequence encodes CASSELAGGTYEQYF.

V gene TRBV5-1 combines with J gene TRBJ1-4, with 7 positions matching TRBD1. The CDR3 runs 15 residues. V lost 2 bases to trimming and J lost 7 bases; unmatched junction nucleotides: 8. Germline assignment: CDR1 SGHRS and CDR2 YFSETQ. This CDR3 reads CASSFLGTVLEKLFF. In nucleotides, the CDR3 is TGCGCCAGCAGCTTCCTCGGGACAGTCCTTGAAAAACTGTTTTTT.